A single sample is the source of the 26 T cell receptor beta chains below, sequenced in a study of blood T cell repertoires in COVID-19. Data came from immunoSEQ multiplex PCR; TCRdb stores just in-frame clones and leaves some out. The table shows nearly 350,000 clones, with over 70% occurring only once. Specimen: peripheral blood. These receptor sequences come from a man aged 25-45 years with active or convalescent COVID-19.

The chain combines TRBV29-1 with TRBJ2-2, with 8 positions matching TRBD1. V was pared by 7 bases and J by 2 bases, with 3 bases of the junction left unmatched. The V gene's germline CDR1 is SQVTM and CDR2 ANQGSEA. This CDR3 comprises 13 residues. DNA for the CDR3: TGCAGCGCAGACAGGGGTAACACCGGGGAGCTGTTTTTT. Translated: CSADRGNTGELFF.

The J gene is TRBJ1-3, the V gene TRBV5-4, with D unresolved. This CDR3 spans 15 amino acids. The V end lost 3 bases, the J end lost 2 bases, and 12 bases lay between the germline ends. Germline values: CDR1 SGHNT, CDR2 YYREEE (reference sequence). Written as DNA, the CDR3 is TGTGCCAGCAGCTCCTTCCCCGGGGCTGGAAACACCATATATTTT. This codes for CASSSFPGAGNTIYF.

The chain carries TRBV5-4 and TRBJ2-7, with 9 bases fitting TRBD1. Germline trimming cut 4 bases from V and 3 bases from J; bases unmatched to any gene: 8. Per the germline V gene, CDR1 is SGHNT and CDR2 is YYREEE (reference sequence). This CDR3 comprises 15 residues. CDR3 coding DNA: TGTGCCAGCAGCACTTGGACAGGGGCCCACTACGAGCAGTACTTC. Protein product: CASSTWTGAHYEQYF.

This chain connects TRBV6-5 to TRBJ2-5, with 9 nucleotides matching TRBD1. CDR3 length: 13 amino acids. The germline CDR1 and CDR2 sequences are MNHEY and SVGAGI. V trimming: 6 bases; J trimming: 2 bases; junction bases outside the gene matches: 1. CDR3 bases: TGTGCCAGCAGGGGACAGGGTCAAGAGACCCAGTACTTC. As protein: CASRGQGQETQYF.

The J gene is TRBJ1-6, the V gene TRBV19, with TRBD1 identical over 9 bases. Per the germline V gene, CDR1 is LNHDA and CDR2 is SQIVND (reference sequence). The CDR3 is made up of 14 amino acids. V lost 6 bases and J lost 10; bases outside the gene matches: 7. This chain's CDR3 is CASSPGTGLSPLHF. The CDR3 nucleotides are TGTGCCAGTAGCCCCGGGACAGGGTTATCACCCCTCCACTTT.

The chain has TRBV12-3 or TRBV12-4 and TRBJ2-1; D is unclear. The CDR3 is 10 residues long. V lost 6 bases, J lost 7 bases, and 4 bases lay in between. The CDR3 coding sequence is TGTGCCAGCAGCCTAAATGAGCAGTTCTTC. This translates into CASSLNEQFF.

On this clone: Other DNA sequences within the sample encode an identical CDR3. The V gene is TRBV2, the J gene TRBJ1-2, with a possible D match to TRBD1 (5 bases). The CDR3 runs to 13 residues. In germline, CDR1 is SNHLY, CDR2 FYNNEI. Trimming cost V 3 bases and J 4 bases, with 9 bases left between them. CDR3 DNA sequence: TGTGCCAGCAGTGAGGGGCAGGTCTATGGCTACACCTTC. Its protein is CASSEGQVYGYTF.

CDR3 loop: CATSRTGTGDWNTEAFF. CDR3 bases: TGTGCCACCAGCAGAACCGGGACAGGGGACTGGAACACTGAAGCTTTCTTT. The rearrangement uses TRBV15 and TRBJ1-1, with TRBD1 identical over 10 bases. CDR1 and CDR2 from the germline V gene are LNHNV and YYDKDF (reference sequence). The V gene end was trimmed by 2 bases and the J gene end by 1 base; junction bases not matched to a gene: 7. CDR3 length: 17 residues.

The V and J genes are TRBV29-1 and TRBJ2-2; tentative D call: TRBD2 (6 bases). Germline values: CDR1 SQVTM, CDR2 ANQGSEA. V was pared by 7 bases and J by 0 bases, with 15 bases between. This CDR3 spans 15 amino acids. In nucleotides, the CDR3 is TGCAGCGCCGGAGGGAAGAGCGCGAACACCGGGGAGCTGTTTTTT. Translating gives CSAGGKSANTGELFF.

This chain connects TRBV6-2 or TRBV6-3 to TRBJ1-1; tentative D call: TRBD1 (5 bases). Trimming took off 0 bases at V and 2 bases at J, with 10 bases between the two ends. The CDR3 is 15 residues long. Germline V CDR1 and CDR2: MNHEY, SVGEGT. The CDR3, as DNA: TGTGCCAGCAGTTACTCGTGGGGGGTTAACACTGAAGCTTTCTTT. Encoded protein: CASSYSWGVNTEAFF.

This sequence joins TRBV5-5 and TRBJ2-1, with 15 nucleotides matching TRBD2. Germline V gene data show CDR1 as SGHKS and CDR2 as YYEKEE (reference sequence). This CDR3 is built from 17 residues. The junction had 6 bases not matched to a gene; V was cut back by 2 bases and J by 6 bases. This chain's CDR3 is CASSLGLAGGPGNEQFF. In DNA, the CDR3 is TGTGCCAGCAGCTTAGGACTAGCGGGGGGGCCGGGCAATGAGCAGTTCTTC.

CDR3 protein: CASSDPGHSYEQYF. The DNA of the CDR3 is TGTGCCAGCAGTGACCCGGGACATTCTTACGAGCAGTACTTC. V and J are TRBV28 and TRBJ2-7, with a tentative D call TRBD1 (6 bases). The CDR3 loop spans 14 amino acids. V was pared by 5 bases and J by 4 bases, with 15 bases between. Per germline, CDR1 MDHEN and CDR2 SYDVKM.

This sequence joins TRBV12-5 and TRBJ2-7, with D perhaps matching TRBD2 (5 bases). Germline CDR1 is LGHNT and CDR2 is FRNRAP. This CDR3 has 13 residues. With 1 base removed from V and 1 base from J, the gap between germline ends came to 5 bases. CDR3 protein: CASGLAGSYEQYF. The CDR3 nucleotides read TGTGCTAGTGGTTTGGCGGGGTCCTACGAGCAGTACTTC.

Written as DNA, the CDR3 is TGTGCCAGCAGCCCCGACAGGACTGAAGCTTTCTTT. Translated, it gives CASSPDRTEAFF. The V call is TRBV11-1, the J call TRBJ1-1; weak D call: TRBD1 (6 bases). Trimming took off 5 bases at V and 5 bases at J, with 9 bases between the two ends. Germline lookup yields CDR1 SGHAT and CDR2 FQDESV (reference sequence). The CDR3 consists of 12 residues.

The chain combines TRBV5-6 with TRBJ2-3; TRBD2 agrees at 10 bases. After removal of 3 bases from V and 2 bases from J, the junction contained 6 bases not matched to a gene. The CDR3 covers 16 residues. From germline, CDR1 is SGHDT and CDR2 YYEEEE. The DNA of the CDR3 is TGTGCCAGCAGCTCCCGACTAGCGGGCCACACAGATACGCAGTATTTT. This translates into CASSSRLAGHTDTQYF.

This clone was seen a few times. The chain combines TRBV6-6 with TRBJ2-7; 11 bases are a match to TRBD1. J gave up 7 bases and V 1 base, and 3 bases lay outside the gene matches. CDR3 length: 14 residues. The germline CDR1 and CDR2 sequences are MNHNY and SVGAGI (reference sequence). CDR3 loop: CASSYWDRGSEQYF. DNA of the CDR3: TGTGCCAGCAGTTACTGGGACAGGGGGAGTGAGCAGTACTTC.

The J gene is TRBJ2-7, the V gene TRBV3-1 (or the pseudogene TRBV3-2); possible D gene TRBD1, 6 bases. Trimming left V 1 base short and J 1 base short, with 23 bases between. CDR1 and CDR2 (germline): LGHDT, YNNKEL (reference sequence). This CDR3 comprises 19 residues. The CDR3 here is CASSQVGDLDTQGSYEQYF. CDR3 bases: TGTGCCAGCAGCCAAGTAGGGGACCTCGATACACAGGGATCCTACGAGCAGTACTTC.

This chain joins TRBV30 and TRBJ2-7, with a weak D call TRBD1 (6 bases). Trimming left V 0 bases short and J 6 bases short, with 12 bases between. The CDR3 has 13 residues. Germline CDR1 is GTSNPN and CDR2 is SVGIG (reference sequence). The CDR3: CAWSVIGGTEQYF. In DNA, the CDR3 is TGTGCCTGGAGTGTAATAGGGGGTACCGAGCAGTACTTC.

The rearrangement uses TRBV11-2 and TRBJ2-4; D may be TRBD1 (6 bases). The CDR3 totals 14 residues. Germline assignment: CDR1 SGHAT and CDR2 FQNNGV. Trimming pared 5 bases from V and 8 bases from J, leaving 16 bases between. The CDR3: CASSQDTGRDIQYF. The CDR3 region has the DNA TGTGCCAGCAGCCAAGACACAGGGCGGGACATTCAGTACTTC. The whole variable domain, remainder taken from reference TRBV11-2 and TRBJ2-4, is EAGVAQSPRYKIIEKRQSVAFWCNPISGHATLYWYQQILGQGPKLLIQFQNNGVVDDSQLPKDRFSAERLKGVDSTLKIQPAKLEDSAVYLCASSQDTGRDIQYFGAGTRLSVL.

V gene TRBV5-1 combines with J gene TRBJ1-2, with D perhaps matching TRBD1 (6 bases). This CDR3 contains 14 residues. Per germline, CDR1 SGHRS and CDR2 YFSETQ. Trimming cost V 0 bases and J 4 bases, with 10 bases left between them. The CDR3 protein is CASSLDRAFYGYTF. As DNA, the CDR3 is TGCGCCAGCAGCTTGGACAGGGCCTTCTATGGCTACACCTTC.

The chain uses TRBV5-8 and TRBJ2-5; 14 nucleotides line up with TRBD2. After removal of 4 bases from V and 2 bases from J, the junction contained 7 bases not matched to a gene. The CDR3 loop spans 17 amino acids. Germline lookup yields CDR1 SGHTS and CDR2 YDEGEE. CDR3 residues: CASSGTSGSRWQETQYF. In DNA form, the CDR3 reads TGTGCCAGCAGCGGGACTAGCGGGAGCAGGTGGCAAGAGACCCAGTACTTC.

This clone has only one observation. The chain is built from TRBV7-9 and TRBJ1-5; possible D gene TRBD1, 6 bases. This CDR3 is built from 16 residues. The ends were cut back, 1 base at V and 2 bases at J, with 12 bases in the middle. CDR1 and CDR2 from the germline V gene are SEHNR and FQNEAQ (reference sequence). For the CDR3, the DNA is TGTGCCAGCAGCTTAGTCCCAGGGGTGGGCAATCAGCCCCAGCATTTT. It yields the protein CASSLVPGVGNQPQHF.

The V gene is TRBV7-6, the J gene TRBJ2-7, with 8 nucleotides matching TRBD2. The CDR3 runs to 15 residues. V gave up 2 bases and J gave up 2 bases; unmatched junction bases: 5. The V gene's germline CDR1 is SGHVS and CDR2 FNYEAQ. CDR3 nucleotides: TGTGCCAGCAGCTTAAAGGCGGGAGGCCCCTACGAGCAGTACTTC. It translates to CASSLKAGGPYEQYF.

CDR3 residues: CASSFTTRSSGNEQYF. The CDR3 DNA sequence: TGCGCCAGCAGCTTCACTACCCGGTCTAGCGGAAACGAGCAGTACTTC. The V and J genes are TRBV5-1 and TRBJ2-7; 7 nucleotides match TRBD2. There are 16 residues in the CDR3. V was pared by 2 bases and J by 5 bases, with 13 bases of the junction left unmatched. The germline CDR1 and CDR2 sequences are SGHRS and YFSETQ.

The gene calls are TRBV9 and TRBJ1-1; tentative D call: TRBD1 (5 bases). Trimming took 4 bases from V and 1 from J, leaving 8 bases between them. The length of the CDR3 is 13 residues. Germline lookup yields CDR1 SGDLS and CDR2 YYNGEE. Written as DNA, the CDR3 is TGTGCCAGCAGCACAACAGGGAACACTGAAGCTTTCTTT. This translates into CASSTTGNTEAFF.

The genes are TRBV11-3 and TRBJ1-3; no clear D. This CDR3 spans 15 amino acids. V lost 3 bases and J lost 0, with 9 bases in between. Germline CDR1 and CDR2: SGHNT and YENEEA. CDR3 in DNA: TGTGCCAGCAGCTTGGCCCGATACTCTGGAAACACCATATATTTT. Translated: CASSLARYSGNTIYF.